The 28 T cell receptor beta chains in this list originate from one sample, sequenced in a study of blood T cell repertoires in COVID-19. Clones were read by immunoSEQ multiplex PCR, and TCRdb kept only the in-frame ones, dropping some. This sample has about 330,000 clones, with about 89% found just once. Sequencing was performed on peripheral blood. The source is a man aged 18 to 35 who had recovered from COVID-19.

The chain couples TRBV19 to TRBJ2-2; 9 positions agree with TRBD1. The CDR3 length is 15 residues. Germline CDR1 reads LNHDA; CDR2 reads SQIVND (reference sequence). With V trimmed by 5 bases and J by 6 bases, 7 bases remained unmatched. The CDR3 sequence is CASSLAGQGSGELFF. The CDR3 region has the DNA TGTGCCAGTAGTCTGGCGGGACAGGGATCCGGGGAGCTGTTTTTT.

The chain combines TRBV2 with TRBJ1-1; D is unresolved. The germline V and J ends were trimmed by 8 bases and 4 bases, with 8 bases remaining between them. The CDR3 totals 11 residues. The germline gives CDR1 SNHLY, CDR2 FYNNEI. CDR3: CASALVTEAFF. CDR3 nucleotide sequence: TGTGCCAGCGCGTTGGTCACTGAAGCTTTCTTT.

The CDR3 DNA follows: TGTGCCAGCAGTTTTTGGCTTACGAACACCGGGGAGCTGTTTTTT. Amino acids: CASSFWLTNTGELFF. The V and J genes are TRBV27 and TRBJ2-2; D is uncertain. Germline V lookup: CDR1 MNHEY, CDR2 SMNVEV (reference sequence). CDR3 length: 15 residues. V shed 3 bases and J shed 0 bases, with 8 bases lying between them.

The V call is TRBV15, the J call TRBJ1-2, with TRBD1 matching over 9 bases. Germline CDR1 reads LNHNV; CDR2 reads YYDKDF (reference sequence). The J segment lost 3 bases and the V segment lost 1 base, leaving 3 bases of the junction unmatched. There are 15 residues in the CDR3. CDR3: CATSRGRTGDYGYTF. CDR3 DNA: TGTGCCACCAGCAGAGGTCGGACAGGGGACTATGGCTACACCTTC.

The chain recombines TRBV5-1 with TRBJ2-7; tentatively, D is TRBD1 (6 bases). Germline loops: CDR1 SGHRS, CDR2 YFSETQ. The CDR3 runs 15 residues. Trimming pared 1 base from V and 3 bases from J, leaving 14 bases between. The CDR3 DNA reads as TGCGCCAGCAGCTTGAGTTGGGGGCAAGACTACGAGCAGTACTTC. It is translated as CASSLSWGQDYEQYF.

This sequence joins TRBV27 and TRBJ1-2; a weak D match, TRBD1 (6 bases). V was clipped by 6 bases and J by 3 bases, with 14 bases between them. The CDR3 covers 14 residues. In germline, CDR1 is MNHEY, CDR2 SMNVEV (reference sequence). The CDR3 DNA is TGTGCCAGCAGGGGGGACACCCCTTACTATGGCTACACCTTC. This sequence encodes CASRGDTPYYGYTF.

This clone has a single count. The rearrangement joins TRBV5-4 to TRBJ1-1; 9 bases map to TRBD1. Germline-derived CDR1 and CDR2 are SGHNT and YYREEE (reference sequence). The CDR3 is 14 amino acids. The V segment lost 5 bases and the J segment 5 bases; nucleotides outside the gene matches: 7. The CDR3 region has the DNA TGTGCCAGCAGTCCCCGGGACAGGGAAACTGAAGCTTTCTTT. Encoded protein: CASSPRDRETEAFF.

The genes are TRBV9 and TRBJ1-5, with 7 bases that match TRBD1. Germline V gene data show CDR1 as SGDLS and CDR2 as YYNGEE. This CDR3 spans 15 amino acids. With V trimmed by 4 bases and J by 3 bases, 7 bases remained unmatched. In nucleotides, the CDR3 is TGTGCCAGCAGCCTAAGGGGACAGTACAATCAGCCCCAGCATTTT. Amino acids: CASSLRGQYNQPQHF. Full variable domain (remainder filled in from reference TRBV9 and TRBJ1-5): DSGVTQTPKHLITATGQRVTLRCSPRSGDLSVYWYQQSLDQGLQFLIQYYNGEERAKGNILERFSAQQFPDLHSELNLSSLELGDSALYFCASSLRGQYNQPQHFGDGTRLSIL.

Notes on this clone: Other DNA sequences within the sample encode an identical CDR3. V usage is TRBV5-4 and J usage is TRBJ2-3, with 8 positions matching TRBD2. The CDR3 consists of 15 residues. The germline CDR1 and CDR2 sequences are SGHNT and YYREEE (reference sequence). V lost 0 bases and J lost 6; bases outside the gene matches: 6. CDR3 sequence: CASSLAGGPADTQYF. The DNA for the CDR3 is TGTGCCAGCAGCTTGGCGGGGGGGCCCGCCGATACGCAGTATTTT.

The V gene is TRBV4-1, the J gene TRBJ2-7, with a possible D match to TRBD2 (6 bases). Germline CDR1 and CDR2: MGHRA and YSYEKL. With 0 bases removed from V and 5 bases from J, the gap between germline ends came to 20 bases. CDR3 size: 17 residues. The chain's CDR3 is CASSQESGASERDEQYF. The CDR3 coding sequence is TGCGCCAGCAGCCAAGAATCCGGGGCGTCGGAGCGGGACGAGCAGTACTTC.

The gene calls are TRBV5-6 and TRBJ1-2, with 7 bases lining up with TRBD1. Unmatched junction bases numbered 1, after V lost 0 bases and J lost 5 bases. CDR3 length: 13 amino acids. Germline CDR1 is SGHDT and CDR2 is YYEEEE. The CDR3, as DNA: TGTGCCAGCAGCTTGGGGACAGGTTATGGCTACACCTTC. It is translated as CASSLGTGYGYTF.

V and J are TRBV18 and TRBJ1-2; 9 nucleotides align to TRBD1. CDR1 is KGHSH, CDR2 LQKENI, per germline. The length of the CDR3 is 15 residues. V lost 5 bases, J lost 6 bases, and 10 bases stayed unmatched. The CDR3 sequence: CASSSDAGTGNGYTF. In nucleotides, the CDR3 is TGTGCCAGCTCATCAGACGCCGGGACAGGGAATGGCTACACCTTC.

The genes are TRBV7-9 and TRBJ2-1, with 12 bases that match TRBD2. Trimming removed 1 base from V and 10 bases from J; junction bases left unmatched: 11. The CDR3 spans 17 residues. CDR1 and CDR2 (germline): SEHNR, FQNEAQ (reference sequence). CDR3 bases: TGTGCCAGCAGCTTAGGCCTAGGGACTAGCGGGCGGGCGGAGCAGTTCTTC. This codes for CASSLGLGTSGRAEQFF.

The rearrangement joins TRBV9 to TRBJ2-1, with TRBD2 matching 9 bases. This CDR3 has 15 residues. After removal of 4 bases from V and 4 bases from J, the junction contained 6 bases not matched to a gene. Germline CDR1 and CDR2: SGDLS and YYNGEE. CDR3 coding DNA: TGTGCCAGCAGCAATAGCGGGAGCGGATACAATGAGCAGTTCTTC. Protein sequence: CASSNSGSGYNEQFF.

J is TRBJ2-3 and V is TRBV30, with D possibly matching TRBD1 (8 bases). CDR3 size: 16 residues. Deletions cut 3 bases from V and 1 base from J, with 17 bases between. Germline-derived CDR1 and CDR2 are GTSNPN and SVGIG (reference sequence). Here the CDR3 reads CAWSDRGGSGTDTQYF. The CDR3 DNA reads TGTGCCTGGAGCGACAGGGGAGGGTCGGGCACAGATACGCAGTATTTT.

This sequence joins TRBV19 and TRBJ1-2; 11 positions agree with TRBD1. V was clipped by 3 bases and J by 1 base; unmatched bases: 7. CDR3 length: 17 amino acids. Germline CDR1 is LNHDA and CDR2 is SQIVND (reference sequence). CDR3 sequence reads: CASSILDRGPFNYGYTF. Here the CDR3 DNA reads TGTGCCAGTAGTATCTTGGACAGGGGGCCCTTTAACTATGGCTACACCTTC.

The chain joins TRBV6-6 to TRBJ2-1; 8 nucleotides line up with TRBD1. Germline assignment: CDR1 MNHNY and CDR2 SVGAGI (reference sequence). The junction had 10 bases not matched to a gene; V was cut back by 7 bases and J by 5 bases. CDR3 length equals 15 residues. CDR3 sequence reads: CASTKQGGWDNEQFF. Here the CDR3 DNA reads TGTGCCAGCACGAAACAGGGGGGTTGGGACAATGAGCAGTTCTTC.

The sample holds one count of this clone. The V and J genes are TRBV7-6 and TRBJ1-1, with 10 nucleotides matching TRBD1. From germline, CDR1 is SGHVS and CDR2 FNYEAQ. The CDR3 totals 16 residues. V lost 1 base, J lost 5 bases, and 7 bases stayed unmatched. The CDR3 DNA sequence: TGTGCCAGCAGCTTAGAGACAGGGGGCGCGGGTACTGAAGCTTTCTTT. The encoded protein is CASSLETGGAGTEAFF.

This clone was detected a few times. The chain carries TRBV7-3 and TRBJ1-2, with 11 bases lining up with TRBD1. V lost 5 bases, J lost 6 bases, and 8 bases stayed unmatched. Germline CDR1 reads SGHTA; CDR2 reads FQGTGA. There are 15 residues in the CDR3. CDR3 in amino acids: CASSPGQGAMNGYTF. CDR3 sequence (DNA): TGTGCCAGCAGCCCCGGACAGGGGGCAATGAATGGCTACACCTTC.

This rearrangement joins TRBV7-3 to TRBJ2-6, with no clear D. The CDR3 totals 16 residues. The germline V gene encodes CDR1 SGHTA and CDR2 FQGTGA. Trimming took 0 bases from V and 3 from J, leaving 9 bases between them. The CDR3: CASSLTREVGANVLTF. CDR3 DNA sequence: TGTGCCAGCAGCTTAACACGCGAGGTTGGGGCCAACGTCCTGACTTTC.

The chain couples TRBV7-8 to TRBJ2-5; TRBD2 agrees at 12 bases. The ends lost 3 bases at V and 9 bases at J; junction bases unmatched: 5. The CDR3 length is 14 residues. Germline lookup yields CDR1 SGHVS and CDR2 FQNEAQ. The CDR3 region has the DNA TGTGCCAGCAGCTTCCGGCTAGCGGGGGGGGCCCAGTACTTC. Encoded protein: CASSFRLAGGAQYF.

This chain links TRBV3-1 (or the pseudogene TRBV3-2) with TRBJ1-6, with D possibly being TRBD1 (5 bases). Germline CDR1 LGHDT, CDR2 YNNKEL (reference sequence). The CDR3 sequence is 16 residues long. The V and J ends lost 4 bases and 10 bases respectively, with 20 bases between them. The DNA for the CDR3 is TGTGCCAGCAGCCTGGAGGGGAGCGAGAGATGGTCACCCCTCCACTTT. Translating gives CASSLEGSERWSPLHF.

The genes are TRBV27 and TRBJ2-7; TRBD1 matches 7 bases. This CDR3 is 13 amino acids long. V was pared by 6 bases and J by 1 base, with 3 bases of the junction left unmatched. Per the germline V gene, CDR1 is MNHEY and CDR2 is SMNVEV (reference sequence). CDR3 nucleotide sequence: TGTGCCAGCAGCCCACAGGGGTCCTACGAGCAGTACTTC. Encoded protein: CASSPQGSYEQYF.

This clone was detected only a few times. Other DNA sequences of this sample code for an identical CDR3. The chain links TRBV9 to TRBJ2-7, with 9 positions matching TRBD1. V lost 3 bases to trimming and J lost 3 bases; unmatched junction nucleotides: 1. From germline, CDR1 is SGDLS and CDR2 YYNGEE. The CDR3 has 13 amino acids. This CDR3 is CASSGGQGYEQYF. The CDR3 bases are TGTGCCAGCAGCGGGGGACAGGGCTACGAGCAGTACTTC.

The chain employs TRBV5-4 and TRBJ2-5, with 7 bases that match TRBD1. Germline V gene lookup returns CDR1 SGHNT and CDR2 YYREEE (reference sequence). The J segment lost 3 bases and the V segment lost 0 bases, leaving 8 bases of the junction unmatched. The CDR3 has 16 amino acids. The CDR3 reads CASSLEGAGWEETQYF. In DNA form, the CDR3 reads TGTGCCAGCAGCTTGGAGGGGGCAGGGTGGGAAGAGACCCAGTACTTC.

The chain carries TRBV10-2 and TRBJ2-5; 9 bases map to TRBD1. Germline CDR1 and CDR2: WSHSY and SAAADI. The CDR3 length is 16 residues. V lost 0 bases to trimming and J lost 2 bases; unmatched junction nucleotides: 4. The CDR3 nucleotides are TGCGCCAGCAGTGAGTCAGGGGGGACAGGGCAAGAGACCCAGTACTTC. Amino acids: CASSESGGTGQETQYF.

The chain employs TRBV7-9 and TRBJ2-3; 10 bases fit TRBD2. The CDR3 totals 17 residues. With V trimmed by 5 bases and J by 0 bases, 8 bases remained unmatched. Germline CDR1 and CDR2: SEHNR and FQNEAQ (reference sequence). For the CDR3, the DNA is TGTGCCAGCAGCCTAAAGGGACTAGCGAAAAGCACAGATACGCAGTATTTT. Protein: CASSLKGLAKSTDTQYF.

The gene calls are TRBV3-1 (or the pseudogene TRBV3-2) and TRBJ2-5; TRBD1 might be the D (6 bases). CDR3 size: 14 residues. Trimming took off 3 bases at V and 0 bases at J, with 8 bases between the two ends. Germline CDR1 LGHDT, CDR2 YNNKEL (reference sequence). As DNA, the CDR3 is TGTGCCAGCAGCCATTACAGGGACCAAGAGACCCAGTACTTC. Amino acid sequence: CASSHYRDQETQYF.